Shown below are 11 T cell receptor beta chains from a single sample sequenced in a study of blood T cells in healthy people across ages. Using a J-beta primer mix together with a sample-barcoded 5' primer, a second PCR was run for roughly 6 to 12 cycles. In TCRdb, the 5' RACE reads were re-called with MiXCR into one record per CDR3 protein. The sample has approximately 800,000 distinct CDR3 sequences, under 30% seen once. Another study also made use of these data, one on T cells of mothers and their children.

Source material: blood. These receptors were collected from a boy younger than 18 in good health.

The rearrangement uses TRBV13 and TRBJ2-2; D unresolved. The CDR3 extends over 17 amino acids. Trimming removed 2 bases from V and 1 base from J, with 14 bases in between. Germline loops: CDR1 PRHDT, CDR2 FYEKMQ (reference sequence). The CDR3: CASSLSFGIGNTGELFF. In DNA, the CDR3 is TGTGCCAGCAGCTTAAGTTTCGGCATAGGGAACACCGGGGAGCTGTTTTTT.

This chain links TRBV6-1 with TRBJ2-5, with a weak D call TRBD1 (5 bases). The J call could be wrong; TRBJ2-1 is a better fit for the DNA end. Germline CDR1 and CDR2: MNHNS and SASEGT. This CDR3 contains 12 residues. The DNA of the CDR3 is TGTGCCAGCAGTGATAACAGGCGGCGGCAGTTCTTC. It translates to CASSDNRRRQFF.

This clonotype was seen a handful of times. Here the CDR3 DNA reads TGTGCCAGCAGCTTAAGGACAGATATGGCCCAGTACTTC. This translates into CASSLRTDMAQYF. This chain uses TRBV11-2 with TRBJ2-5; maybe TRBD1 (6 bases). The CDR3 length is 13 residues. In germline, CDR1 is SGHAT, CDR2 FQNNGV. Trimming shortened V by 2 bases and J by 9 bases, and 13 bases separated the two germline ends.

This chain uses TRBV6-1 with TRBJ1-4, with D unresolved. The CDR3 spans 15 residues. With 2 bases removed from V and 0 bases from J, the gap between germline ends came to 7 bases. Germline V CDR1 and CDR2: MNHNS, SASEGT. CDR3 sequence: CASSEYRSTNEKLFF. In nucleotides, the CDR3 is TGTGCCAGCAGTGAATACCGATCAACTAATGAAAAACTGTTTTTT.

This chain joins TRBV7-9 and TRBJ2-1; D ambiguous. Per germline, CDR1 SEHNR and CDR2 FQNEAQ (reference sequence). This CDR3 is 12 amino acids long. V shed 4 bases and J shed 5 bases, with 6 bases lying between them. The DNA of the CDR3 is TGTGCCAGCAGCTCAGTACACAATGAGCAGTTCTTC. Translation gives CASSSVHNEQFF.

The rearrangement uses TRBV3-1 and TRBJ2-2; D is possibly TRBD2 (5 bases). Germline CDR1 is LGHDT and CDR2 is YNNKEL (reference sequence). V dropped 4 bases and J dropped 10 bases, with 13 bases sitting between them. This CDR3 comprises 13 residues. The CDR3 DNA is TGTGCCAGCAGCCGACTATCGGACGAGGAGCTGTTTTTT. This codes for CASSRLSDEELFF.

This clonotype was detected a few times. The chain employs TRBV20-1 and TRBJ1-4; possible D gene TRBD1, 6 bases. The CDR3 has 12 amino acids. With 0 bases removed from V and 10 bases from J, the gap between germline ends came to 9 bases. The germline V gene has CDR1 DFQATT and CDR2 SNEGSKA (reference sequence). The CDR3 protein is CSARDTRGKLFF. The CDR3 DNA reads TGCAGTGCTAGAGATACCAGGGGAAAACTGTTTTTT.

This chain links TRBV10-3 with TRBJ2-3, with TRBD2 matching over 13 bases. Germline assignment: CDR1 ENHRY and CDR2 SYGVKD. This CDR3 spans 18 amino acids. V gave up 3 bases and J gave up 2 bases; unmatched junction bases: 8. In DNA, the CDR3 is TGTGCCATCAGTGACCAATCCGGGACTAGCGGGAACACAGATACGCAGTATTTT. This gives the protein CAISDQSGTSGNTDTQYF.

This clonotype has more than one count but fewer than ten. CDR3 in amino acids: CASSIGRTEENEKLFF. The CDR3 nucleotides are TGTGCCAGCAGCATCGGGCGGACAGAAGAAAATGAAAAACTGTTTTTT. The V gene is TRBV12-3 or TRBV12-4, the J gene TRBJ1-4, with D perhaps matching TRBD1 (6 bases). V lost 6 bases to trimming and J lost 5 bases, with 19 bases between them. The CDR3 length is 16 residues.

The CDR3 region has the DNA TGTGCCAGCAGTTTGGGCAGGCTCGCCAATCAGCCCCAGCATTTT. It is translated as CASSLGRLANQPQHF. The chain joins TRBV12-3 or TRBV12-4 to TRBJ1-5; D is uncertain. Trimming pared 3 bases from V and 3 bases from J, leaving 12 bases between. This CDR3 comprises 15 residues.

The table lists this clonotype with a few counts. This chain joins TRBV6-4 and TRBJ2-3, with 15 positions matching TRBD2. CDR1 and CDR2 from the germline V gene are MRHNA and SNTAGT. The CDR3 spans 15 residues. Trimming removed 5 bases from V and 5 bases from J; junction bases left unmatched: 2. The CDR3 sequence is CASSPGLAGGDTQYF. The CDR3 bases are TGTGCCAGCAGTCCGGGACTAGCGGGGGGAGATACGCAGTATTTT.